This TCR beta chain stems from a study of T cell responses to AZD1222 COVID-19 vaccine. The repertoire was sequenced with immunoSEQ multiplex PCR; TCRdb's copy has only in-frame clones and lacks some. The sample carries around 140,000 clones, approximately 90% recorded once. Germline V lookup: CDR1 SGHAT, CDR2 FQNNGV. The CDR3 contains 15 residues. The V gene lost 5 bases and the J gene lost 0 bases, with 11 bases spanning the gap. The TCR comes from an adult in good health. The sample consisted of peripheral blood, taken on day 0 of AZD1222 vaccination. This rearrangement joins TRBV11-2 to TRBJ1-3; D unclear. The CDR3 DNA is TGTGCCAGCAGCCTTCCCGGGCTCTCTGGAAACACCATATATTTT. Translation: CASSLPGLSGNTIYF.